This TCR beta chain was recorded in a study of cytomegalovirus exposure and HLA in healthy donors. General study points: It was shown in a later analysis that HLA-associated TCR beta chains were more clonally expanded than other, equally common chains. Overall, some 160 TCR beta chains were annotated as cytomegalovirus-associated.

Note on this clone: The target antigen is unknown.

CDR1 and CDR2 from the germline V gene are LNHNV and YYDKDF (reference sequence). The V and J ends lost 3 bases and 12 bases, in that order; junction bases with no gene match: 11. The CDR3 consists of 16 residues. Primers for the PCR totalled 60 Vbeta and 13 Jbeta. Sequencing was performed with immunoSEQ multiplex PCR; in TCRdb, only in-frame clones are kept and a portion is missing. In all, the sample yields 80,000 to 95,000 clones. This sequence originates from a woman between 25 and 40 years old in good health and CMV-seronegative. The chain combines TRBV15 with TRBJ2-4, with 13 bases identical to TRBD2. Sequenced sample: PBMCs. CDR3 DNA: TGTGCCACCAGCAGCGGGCTGTCCGGGACTAGCGGGGCTCAGTACTTC. Protein sequence: CATSSGLSGTSGAQYF. The complete variable domain, with remaining parts taken from reference TRBV15 and TRBJ2-4, reads DAMVIQNPRYQVTQFGKPVTLSCSQTLNHNVMYWYQQKSSQAPKLLFHYYDKDFNNEADTPDNFQSRRPNTSFCFLDIRSPGLGDTAMYLCATSSGLSGTSGAQYFGAGTRLSVL.